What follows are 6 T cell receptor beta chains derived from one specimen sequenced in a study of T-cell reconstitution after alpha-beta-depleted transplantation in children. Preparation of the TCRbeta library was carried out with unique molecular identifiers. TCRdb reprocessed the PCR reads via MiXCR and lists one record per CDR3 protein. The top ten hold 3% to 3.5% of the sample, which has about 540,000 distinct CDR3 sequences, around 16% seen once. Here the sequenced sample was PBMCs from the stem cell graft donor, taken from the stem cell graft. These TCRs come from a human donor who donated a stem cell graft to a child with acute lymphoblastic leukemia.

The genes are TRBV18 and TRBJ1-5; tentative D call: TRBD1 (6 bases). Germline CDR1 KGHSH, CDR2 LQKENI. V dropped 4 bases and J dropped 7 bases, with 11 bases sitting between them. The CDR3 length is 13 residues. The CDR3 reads CASSLTGQQPQHF. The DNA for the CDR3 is TGTGCCAGCTCACTAACTGGACAGCAGCCCCAGCATTTT. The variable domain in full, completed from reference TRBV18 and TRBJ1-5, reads NAGVMQNPRHLVRRRGQEARLRCSPMKGHSHVYWYRQLPEEGLKFMVYLQKENIIDESGMPKERFSAEFPKEGPSILRIQQVVRGDSAAYFCASSLTGQQPQHFGDGTRLSIL.

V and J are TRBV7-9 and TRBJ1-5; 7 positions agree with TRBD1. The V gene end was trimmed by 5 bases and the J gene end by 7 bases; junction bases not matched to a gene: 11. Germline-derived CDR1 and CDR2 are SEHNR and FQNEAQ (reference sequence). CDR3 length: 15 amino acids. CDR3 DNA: TGTGCCAGCAGCCTCGAACAGGGGATTAAGCAGCCCCAGCATTTT. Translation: CASSLEQGIKQPQHF.

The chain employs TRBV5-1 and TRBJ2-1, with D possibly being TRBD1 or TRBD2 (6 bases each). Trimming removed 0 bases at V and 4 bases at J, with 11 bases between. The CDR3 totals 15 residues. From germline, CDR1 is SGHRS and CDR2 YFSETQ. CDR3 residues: CASSLGGADYNEQFF. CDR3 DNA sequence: TGCGCCAGCAGCTTGGGGGGGGCGGATTACAATGAGCAGTTCTTC.

The CDR3 bases are TGTGCCAGCAGCTACCGGCAATCACCCTACGAGCAGTACTTC. It encodes CASSYRQSPYEQYF. The rearrangement joins TRBV7-9 to TRBJ2-7; D uncertain. The germline V gene encodes CDR1 SEHNR and CDR2 FQNEAQ (reference sequence). This CDR3 has 14 residues. Trimming took off 4 bases at V and 2 bases at J, with 12 bases between the two ends. Full variable domain (outside the CDR3, taken from reference TRBV7-9 and TRBJ2-7): DTGVSQNPRHKITKRGQNVTFRCDPISEHNRLYWYRQTLGQGPEFLTYFQNEAQLEKSRLLSDRFSAERPKGSFSTLEIQRTEQGDSAMYLCASSYRQSPYEQYFGPGTRLTVT.

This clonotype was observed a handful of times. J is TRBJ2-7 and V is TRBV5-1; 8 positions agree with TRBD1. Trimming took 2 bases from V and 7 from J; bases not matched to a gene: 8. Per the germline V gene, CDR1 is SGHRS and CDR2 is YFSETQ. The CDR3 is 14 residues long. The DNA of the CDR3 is TGCGCCAGCAGCTTCGGACAGGGTTTGGGGGAGCAGTACTTC. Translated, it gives CASSFGQGLGEQYF. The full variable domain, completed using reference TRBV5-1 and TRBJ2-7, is KAGVTQTPRYLIKTRGQQVTLSCSPISGHRSVSWYQQTPGQGLQFLFEYFSETQRNKGNFPGRFSGRQFSNSRSEMNVSTLELGDSALYLCASSFGQGLGEQYFGPGTRLTVT.

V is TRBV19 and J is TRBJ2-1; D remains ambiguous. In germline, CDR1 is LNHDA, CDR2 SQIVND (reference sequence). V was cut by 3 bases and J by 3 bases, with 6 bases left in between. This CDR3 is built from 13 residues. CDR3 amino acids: CASSIRFYNEQFF. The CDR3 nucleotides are TGTGCCAGTAGTATCCGGTTCTACAATGAGCAGTTCTTC. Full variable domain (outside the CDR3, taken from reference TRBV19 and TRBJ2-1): DGGITQSPKYLFRKEGQNVTLSCEQNLNHDAMYWYRQDPGQGLRLIYYSQIVNDFQKGDIAEGYSVSREKKESFPLTVTSAQKNPTAFYLCASSIRFYNEQFFGPGTRLTVL.